This is a list of T cell receptor beta chains from one sample in a study of long-term antiretroviral therapy in people with HIV. The data were produced by immunoSEQ multiplex PCR, yet TCRdb's version contains in-frame clones alone and is incomplete. The table has around 24,000 clones, approximately 73% seen once; the top ten hold more than 4%. The material sequenced was unsorted PBMCs, taken 0.5 years after starting antiretroviral therapy. The source is a middle-aged woman with HIV. CDR3s leave out the opening cysteine and the closing phenylalanine or tryptophan.

TRBV7-9	TRBJ1-3	ASSSGTATGNTIY
TRBV15	TRBJ2-1	ATSRVGRGTNEQF
TRBV14	TRBJ1-1	ASSQESDEAF
TRBV28	TRBJ1-2	ASSLHRVYGYT
TRBV4-2	TRBJ2-1	ASSQVGGRGGIYNEQF
TRBV4-1	TRBJ1-1	ASSPRTGDTEAF
TRBV5-4	TRBJ2-5	ASSAGGLEETQY
TRBV7-9	TRBJ1-1	ASSSDRAWTEAF
TRBV7-2	TRBJ2-1	ASSLTGVEQF
TRBV30	TRBJ2-6	AWSGSGANVLT
TRBV6-6	TRBJ2-7	ASSLSDRALDY
TRBV10-3	TRBJ1-1	AIRLQGNTEAF
TRBV4-2	TRBJ1-4	ASSQQTGFRNEKLF
TRBV27	TRBJ2-7	ASSPPSSYEQY
TRBV6-5	TRBJ1-6	ASSSRGYNSPLH
TRBV7-9	TRBJ2-2	ASSTNSVNTGELF
TRBV7-3	TRBJ2-1	ASSPNRDGNLNEQF
TRBV6-5	TRBJ1-1	ASSLQGLGTEAF
TRBV10-1	TRBJ2-7	ASPRLSTGPDSLVQY
TRBV6-6	TRBJ2-2	ASSSREGRNGELF
TRBV11-3	TRBJ2-2	ASSLDPSGGFNTGELF
TRBV4-3	TRBJ2-2	ASSPEVTGRDTGELF
TRBV2	TRBJ1-5	ASSADSGRDQPQH
TRBV7-9	TRBJ1-2	ASSLWDRENYGYT
TRBV7-9	TRBJ1-2	ASSLPFESYGYT
TRBV5-1	TRBJ2-1	ASSLGVEQF
TRBV4-2	TRBJ2-5	ASSRSQGAETQY
TRBV7-7	TRBJ2-1	ASSLEASGGNEQF
TRBV5-6	TRBJ1-6	ASSSIKGHLLGENSPLH
TRBV19	TRBJ2-1	ASSRDGTANNEQF
TRBV9	TRBJ1-3	ASSVGRGNTIY
TRBV7-8	TRBJ2-7	ASSPHRQGSSDEQY
TRBV28	TRBJ1-6	ASSLPLGEGADSPLH
TRBV19	TRBJ1-3	ASSIFQTGNTIY
TRBV10-1	TRBJ1-6	ASSESALASGLCSPLH
TRBV7-2	TRBJ2-4	ASSLGGPGMRNIQY
TRBV30	TRBJ1-6	AWPPRQVGSPLH
TRBV10-3	TRBJ2-3	AISEPDRDPSDTQY
TRBV6-6	TRBJ1-5	ASRYRGTNQPQH
TRBV29-1	TRBJ2-1	SVDVGGARNEQF
TRBV2	TRBJ2-3	ASMGGTSTDTQY
TRBV5-4	TRBJ2-1	ASQSQGGEQF
TRBV4-3	TRBJ1-6	ASSQVLWDSPLH
TRBV4-3	TRBJ1-1	ASSQAPGGGTEAF
TRBV5-4	TRBJ1-2	ASSPTGSSHGYT
TRBV5-4	TRBJ2-7	ASSLVDEGSYEQY
TRBV18	TRBJ1-5	ASSPGDGGQPQH
TRBV5-1	TRBJ2-7	ASSEGYEQY
TRBV5-1	TRBJ2-5	ASSLQLGVGGETQY
TRBV7-9	TRBJ1-5	ASSRGGTYQPQH
TRBV2	TRBJ1-5	ASNQGVGNQPQH
TRBV18	TRBJ1-4	ASSIRARLGSDEKLF